The 7 T cell receptor beta chains below come from one sample, sequenced in a study of T cell clones after liver transplantation (dated by TCRdb to between 2018 and 2020). Per the publication, the time point label means: pre-transplant. The library was produced with the immunoSEQ multiplex PCR assay. TCRdb took this table from immuneACCESS and kept in-frame rearrangements with V and J called. Such tables lack part of the clones; where checked against another copy, unresolved V genes explain under half of the gap, and the rest is unexplained. Here the sample has 20,000 to 30,000 clones; 55% to 75% occur a single time. Clones ranked in the top ten supply around 2.9% of the sample. The sequences come from CD4+ T cells from blood, collected before liver transplant. Source of these receptors: a human donor who received a liver transplant.

This chain joins TRBV30 and TRBJ2-3, with a possible D match to TRBD1 (6 bases). CDR3 length: 13 amino acids. V lost 4 bases and J lost 0, with 8 bases in between. The V gene's germline CDR1 is GTSNPN and CDR2 SVGIG (reference sequence). DNA for the CDR3: TGTGCCTGGAACAGGGATAGCACAGATACGCAGTATTTT. As protein: CAWNRDSTDTQYF. The full variable domain, completed using reference TRBV30 and TRBJ2-3, is SQTIHQWPATLVQPVGSPLSLECTVEGTSNPNLYWYRQAAGRGLQLLFYSVGIGQISSEVPQNLSASRPQDRQFILSSKKLLLSDSGFYLCAWNRDSTDTQYFGPGTRLTVL.

The table lists this clone with a few counts. This chain connects TRBV6-1 to TRBJ2-5; D tentatively reads TRBD1 or TRBD2 (5 bases each). Germline CDR1 reads MNHNS; CDR2 reads SASEGT. Trimming took 9 bases from V and 4 from J, leaving 15 bases between them. The CDR3 is made up of 13 amino acids. The CDR3 DNA is TGTGCCAGTTCCAGGGAGCTCAGAGAGACCCAGTACTTC. Protein sequence: CASSRELRETQYF.

The chain uses TRBV29-1 and TRBJ2-3; 11 bases fit TRBD2. Looked up from germline, CDR1 is SQVTM and CDR2 is ANQGSEA. V was pared by 4 bases and J by 6 bases, with 12 bases of the junction left unmatched. The CDR3 sequence is 16 residues long. The chain's CDR3 is CSVVRTSGGGGDTQYF. The CDR3 coding sequence is TGCAGCGTTGTCAGAACTAGCGGGGGTGGCGGGGATACGCAGTATTTT.

This chain connects TRBV30 to TRBJ2-7; 7 positions agree with TRBD1. This CDR3 has 14 residues. V dropped 0 bases and J dropped 3; count of bases not matched to a gene: 5. Germline CDR1 GTSNPN, CDR2 SVGIG (reference sequence). The CDR3 protein is CAWSVAGGGYEQYF. CDR3 coding DNA: TGTGCCTGGAGTGTAGCAGGGGGTGGCTACGAGCAGTACTTC. Together with reference TRBV30 and TRBJ2-7, the CDR3 gives the full variable domain: SQTIHQWPATLVQPVGSPLSLECTVEGTSNPNLYWYRQAAGRGLQLLFYSVGIGQISSEVPQNLSASRPQDRQFILSSKKLLLSDSGFYLCAWSVAGGGYEQYFGPGTRLTVT.

The gene calls are TRBV7-2 and TRBJ1-3; D is unclear. The V gene lost 4 bases and the J gene lost 0 bases, with 4 bases spanning the gap. CDR1 and CDR2 (germline): SGHTA, FQGNSA. CDR3 size: 13 residues. Here the CDR3 reads CASSSFSGNTIYF. CDR3 DNA: TGTGCCAGCAGCTCTTTCTCTGGAAACACCATATATTTT.

This clone occurred a few times. The chain recombines TRBV10-3 with TRBJ1-3; 8 bases align to TRBD1. CDR1 is ENHRY, CDR2 SYGVKD, per germline. The V and J ends lost 11 bases and 4 bases, in that order; junction bases with no gene match: 13. The CDR3 has 15 amino acids. The chain's CDR3 is CASNWQGARGNTIYF. The CDR3, as DNA: TGTGCCTCCAACTGGCAGGGGGCGAGGGGAAACACCATATATTTT.

This chain uses TRBV19 with TRBJ2-2; D perhaps matches TRBD1 (6 bases). The length of the CDR3 is 14 residues. Trimming took off 6 bases at V and 0 bases at J, with 8 bases between the two ends. Germline V gene lookup returns CDR1 LNHDA and CDR2 SQIVND (reference sequence). The chain's CDR3 is CASRGATNTGELFF. Here the CDR3 DNA reads TGTGCCAGTAGGGGGGCTACGAACACCGGGGAGCTGTTTTTT.